The rows below give T cell receptor beta chains drawn from one sample of a study of T cells in Graves' hyperthyroidism and ophthalmopathy. Each CDR3 protein is one row after TCRdb ran MiXCR on the multiplex PCR reads. The sample carries fewer than 250,000 distinct CDR3 sequences, 15% to 20% recorded once. Sequencing was carried out using blood. These receptors were obtained from a woman younger than 30 with Graves' ophthalmopathy. The CDR3 runs from the conserved cysteine through the conserved F or W.

v_call cdr3_aa
TRBV4-2 CASSQEAGQATNYGYTF
TRBV6-1 CASSDPGLAGVNNEQFF
TRBV12-3/TRBV12-4 CASSLGTSGGDYNEQFF
TRBV27 CASRPGSYNEQFF
TRBV28 CASSLTVVTQYF
TRBV20-1 CSARDELRGRGYTF
TRBV4-3 CASSQGRQQFF
TRBV9 CASSVNLGATEAFF
TRBV20-1 CSANMGLAVETQYF
TRBV5-1 CASSFPGTGDEKLFF
TRBV6-4 CASSDSGARYNEQFF
TRBV5-1 CASSLGSDGASSYTF
TRBV4-2 CASSQEYFRARYGELFF
TRBV10-3 CAISNRQKTSGRVRPRGELFF
TRBV12-3/TRBV12-4 CASSTGGWNTEAFF
TRBV9 CASSVGGGEAEQYF
TRBV4-1 CASSQVSFFRGGRSRGGYTF
TRBV7-9 CASSVSEDRGKAFF
TRBV28 CASTLGWKNTEAFF
TRBV10-3 CATSESYSGNTIYF
TRBV6-2/TRBV6-3 CASSYPFAPIAGGFNEQFF
TRBV7-2 CASSSGTGERKLFF
TRBV7-8 CASSMGGGGVGYTF
TRBV9 CASSVRVQGNEQFF